This T cell receptor (beta chain) was identified during a study of T cell changes during pregnancy in multiple sclerosis. This CDR3 is 15 amino acids long. Germline V gives CDR1 LNHDA, CDR2 SQIVND (reference sequence). Trimming at V came to 6 bases and at J to 4 bases, leaving 5 bases not matched to a gene. Method: immunoSEQ multiplex PCR; TCRdb's copy keeps in-frame clones and lacks some. The sample carries tens of thousands of clones, about 94% recorded once. The clonotype originates from a female donor with multiple sclerosis, enrolled in a pregnancy study. Sequencing used peripheral blood, obtained in the third trimester of pregnancy. V usage is TRBV19 and J usage is TRBJ2-5, with TRBD2 matching 13 bases. The CDR3 protein is CASRGWTSGRETQYF. In DNA form, the CDR3 reads TGTGCCAGTAGGGGGTGGACTAGCGGGAGAGAGACCCAGTACTTC.